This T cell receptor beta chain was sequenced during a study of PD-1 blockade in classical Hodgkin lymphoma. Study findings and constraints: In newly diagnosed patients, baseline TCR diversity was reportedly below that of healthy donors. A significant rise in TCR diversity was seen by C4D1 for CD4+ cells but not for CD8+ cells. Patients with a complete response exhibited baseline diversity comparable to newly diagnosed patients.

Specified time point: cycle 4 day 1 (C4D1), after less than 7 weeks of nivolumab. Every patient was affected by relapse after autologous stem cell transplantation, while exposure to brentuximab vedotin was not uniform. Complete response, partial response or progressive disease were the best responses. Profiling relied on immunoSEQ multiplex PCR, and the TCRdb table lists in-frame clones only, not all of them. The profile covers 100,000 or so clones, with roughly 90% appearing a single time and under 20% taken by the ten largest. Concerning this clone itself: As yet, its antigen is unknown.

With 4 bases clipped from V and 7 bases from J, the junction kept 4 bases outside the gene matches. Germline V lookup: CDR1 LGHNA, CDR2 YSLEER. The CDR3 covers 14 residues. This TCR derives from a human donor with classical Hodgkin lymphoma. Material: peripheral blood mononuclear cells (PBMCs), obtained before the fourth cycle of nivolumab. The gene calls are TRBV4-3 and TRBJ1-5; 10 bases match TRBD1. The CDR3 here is CASSLTGGGQPQHF. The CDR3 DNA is TGCGCCAGCAGCCTGACAGGGGGCGGCCAGCCCCAGCATTTT.